The clone carrying this T cell receptor (beta chain) was counted a single time. The data derive from a study of metastatic and nonmetastatic thyroid tumors. Study background: The comparison covered peripheral blood and tumor or nodule tissue in malignant and benign thyroid patients.

Thyroid surgery took place with no prior treatment in any patient. MiXCR reprocessed the PCR reads for TCRdb. The data contain roughly 70,000 clones, more than 15% of them seen just once; the ten biggest clones take up roughly 13%. Trimming took off 0 bases at V and 8 bases at J, with 11 bases between the two ends. Per the germline V gene, CDR1 is SGHRS and CDR2 is YFSETQ. The CDR3 consists of 13 residues. This chain uses TRBV5-1 with TRBJ1-1; D is ambiguous. The TCR sequence derives from a female donor with papillary thyroid cancer or a benign thyroid nodule (not recorded which). Some clones in this sample may be carry-over from other donors' samples. The sample comprised blood. This chain's CDR3 is CASSLGGLGEAFF. CDR3 nucleotides: TGCGCCAGCAGCTTGGGTGGGTTGGGCGAAGCTTTCTTT.